This T cell receptor (beta chain) was retrieved from a study of cytomegalovirus exposure and HLA in healthy donors. Both 60 Vbeta primers and 13 Jbeta primers went into the PCR. Generated by immunoSEQ multiplex PCR, the TCRdb table keeps only in-frame clones and is missing some. Of about 120,000 clones listed, over 75% are singletons. This TCR was sampled from a man between 18 and 29 years old in good health and CMV-seropositive. The sample taken for sequencing was PBMCs.

Here the CDR3 reads CASRGQPMNTEAFF. Here the CDR3 DNA reads TGTGCCAGCAGGGGCCAACCTATGAACACTGAAGCTTTCTTT. This chain links TRBV2 with TRBJ1-1; D remains ambiguous. CDR1 and CDR2 (germline): SNHLY, FYNNEI. This CDR3 is 14 amino acids long. V shed 6 bases and J shed 0 bases, with 11 bases lying between them.